The source of this TCR beta chain is a study of Graves' ophthalmopathy and Graves' hyperthyroidism. Trimming took off 6 bases at V and 1 base at J, with 15 bases between the two ends. CDR3 length: 15 amino acids. Germline CDR1 SNHLY, CDR2 FYNNEI. RNA served as the template for amplifying TCR beta CDR3 regions. RT-PCR in the first round used HTBI primers; a second-round multiplex PCR followed. TCRdb itself ran the multiplex PCR reads through MiXCR, one entry per CDR3 protein. The table shows roughly 400,000 distinct CDR3 sequences, with approximately 15% occurring only once. The gene calls are TRBV2 and TRBJ1-1; D uncertain. This sequence originates from a woman aged 18-29 years with stable Graves' hyperthyroidism. The sequenced sample consisted of peripheral blood. This chain's CDR3 is CASSPVDFANTEAFF. For the CDR3, the DNA is TGTGCCAGCAGCCCAGTGGACTTTGCGAACACTGAAGCTTTCTTT.